This T cell receptor beta chain was sequenced during a study of identical twins' blood T cells. Germline loops: CDR1 MNHEY, CDR2 SVGAGI. V was trimmed by 3 bases and J by 6 bases, leaving 11 bases between them. The CDR3 spans 13 residues. All three twin pairs grew up together with likely shared infections and vaccines. TCR cDNA libraries were made from RNA using a previously described, modified protocol. Each TCR cDNA library carried sample-specific barcodes on both ends. A single record per CDR3 protein comes from TCRdb applying MiXCR to the 5' RACE reads. The table lists roughly 380,000 distinct CDR3 sequences, about 28% of them singletons.

The sample was PBMCs. This clonotype originated in a woman between 18 and 50 years old in good health. The rearrangement uses TRBV6-5 and TRBJ1-1; D is undetermined. In DNA form, the CDR3 reads TGTGCCAGCAGTTATTCCGGATGGCCTGAAGCTTTCTTT. This gives the protein CASSYSGWPEAFF.